A single sample is the source of the 14 T cell receptor beta chains below, sequenced in a study of T cell responses to AZD1222 COVID-19 vaccine. Here immunoSEQ multiplex PCR was the method, and the copy in TCRdb shows in-frame clones only, minus some. The sample records about 150,000 clones, approximately 90% being singletons. The material was peripheral blood, obtained on day 0 of AZD1222 vaccination. The receptors were sampled from an adult in good health.

This clone was seen a handful of times. This sequence joins TRBV2 and TRBJ1-6, with D uncertain. V gave up 2 bases and J gave up 7 bases, with 6 bases separating them. Germline values: CDR1 SNHLY, CDR2 FYNNEI. This CDR3 has 13 amino acids. CDR3 in amino acids: CASSENGNSPLHF. The CDR3 DNA reads TGTGCCAGCAGTGAAAACGGGAATTCACCCCTCCACTTT.

This sequence joins TRBV7-9 and TRBJ1-2; D remains ambiguous. Germline V gene data show CDR1 as SEHNR and CDR2 as FQNEAQ (reference sequence). V lost 5 bases, J lost 2 bases, and 15 bases lay in between. CDR3 size: 15 residues. CDR3: CASSPPLGINYGYTF. The CDR3 nucleotides read TGTGCCAGCAGCCCCCCACTGGGAATCAACTATGGCTACACCTTC.

The chain carries TRBV27 and TRBJ2-3; the match to TRBD1 covers 7 bases. This CDR3 is 15 amino acids long. Germline V gene lookup returns CDR1 MNHEY and CDR2 SMNVEV (reference sequence). V dropped 6 bases and J dropped 0; count of bases not matched to a gene: 6. In DNA form, the CDR3 reads TGTGCCAGCAGCTGGACAGGCTCTAGCACAGATACGCAGTATTTT. Translation gives CASSWTGSSTDTQYF.

The V and J genes are TRBV27 and TRBJ2-1; D possibly uses TRBD1 or TRBD2 (5 bases each). Trimming shortened V by 7 bases and J by 12 bases, and 22 bases separated the two germline ends. Germline CDR1 is MNHEY and CDR2 is SMNVEV (reference sequence). CDR3 size: 14 residues. The CDR3 region is CASNVPGTGTPQFF. For the CDR3, the DNA is TGTGCCAGCAACGTCCCAGGCACCGGGACCCCGCAGTTCTTC.

As DNA, the CDR3 is TGTGCCAGCAGTTACAGTGCGCGGCCTGAAGCTTTCTTT. Translated: CASSYSARPEAFF. The chain employs TRBV6-5 and TRBJ1-1; the D is unclear. The V end was cut by 2 bases, the J end by 6 bases, with 10 bases between. This CDR3 is 13 amino acids long. Germline CDR1 reads MNHEY; CDR2 reads SVGAGI.

The chain carries TRBV11-3 and TRBJ2-1, with no clear D. Looked up from germline, CDR1 is SGHNT and CDR2 is YENEEA. Trimming removed 0 bases at V and 3 bases at J, with 6 bases between. CDR3 length: 14 amino acids. The CDR3 region has the DNA TGTGCCAGCAGCTTAGAATACGGCTACAATGAGCAGTTCTTC. Encoded protein: CASSLEYGYNEQFF.

V usage is TRBV7-3 and J usage is TRBJ2-6; D call uncertain. The V gene's germline CDR1 is SGHTA and CDR2 FQGTGA. This CDR3 has 18 amino acids. Trimming took off 2 bases at V and 0 bases at J, with 14 bases between the two ends. The CDR3 here is CASSLWPDALSGANVLTF. The CDR3 DNA sequence: TGTGCCAGCAGCTTATGGCCAGACGCGCTCTCTGGGGCCAACGTCCTGACTTTC.

The rearrangement uses TRBV4-3 and TRBJ2-3; 7 bases align to TRBD1. The germline V gene has CDR1 LGHNA and CDR2 YSLEER. This CDR3 has 14 residues. The trim removed 2 bases at V and 3 bases at J, leaving 2 bases unmatched. The CDR3 loop is CASSQRQGTDTQYF. DNA for the CDR3: TGCGCCAGCAGCCAACGACAGGGAACAGATACGCAGTATTTT.

This clone has just one count. The chain employs TRBV6-5 and TRBJ1-1, with D maybe TRBD1 (5 bases). V was clipped by 2 bases and J by 6 bases, with 7 bases between them. Germline-derived CDR1 and CDR2 are MNHEY and SVGAGI. The CDR3 loop spans 12 amino acids. The CDR3 DNA is TGTGCCAGCAGTTACCCAGGGTCTGAAGCTTTCTTT. The encoded protein is CASSYPGSEAFF.

This sequence joins TRBV11-2 and TRBJ2-1; tentatively, D is TRBD2 (5 bases). Germline CDR1 is SGHAT and CDR2 is FQNNGV. V lost 10 bases to trimming and J lost 4 bases, with 14 bases between them. The CDR3 has 13 residues. The CDR3 loop is CATREGPYNEQFF. The CDR3 DNA reads as TGTGCCACCAGAGAGGGCCCATACAATGAGCAGTTCTTC. Full variable domain (remainder filled in from reference TRBV11-2 and TRBJ2-1): EAGVAQSPRYKIIEKRQSVAFWCNPISGHATLYWYQQILGQGPKLLIQFQNNGVVDDSQLPKDRFSAERLKGVDSTLKIQPAKLEDSAVYLCATREGPYNEQFFGPGTRLTVL.

The chain combines TRBV7-9 with TRBJ2-7; 7 bases line up with TRBD2. This CDR3 has 16 amino acids. The V and J ends lost 3 bases and 3 bases, in that order; junction bases with no gene match: 11. The V gene's germline CDR1 is SEHNR and CDR2 FQNEAQ (reference sequence). The CDR3 is CASSLKAGVVGYEQYF. In nucleotides, the CDR3 is TGTGCCAGCAGCTTGAAGGCGGGAGTCGTGGGCTACGAGCAGTACTTC. The full variable domain, its missing parts supplied by reference TRBV7-9 and TRBJ2-7, is DTGVSQNPRHKITKRGQNVTFRCDPISEHNRLYWYRQTLGQGPEFLTYFQNEAQLEKSRLLSDRFSAERPKGSFSTLEIQRTEQGDSAMYLCASSLKAGVVGYEQYFGPGTRLTVT.

The chain recombines TRBV19 with TRBJ2-5, with D hard to call. The CDR3 is 13 amino acids. V dropped 0 bases and J dropped 3 bases, with 5 bases sitting between them. CDR1 LNHDA and CDR2 SQIVND come from the germline V gene (reference sequence). For the CDR3, the DNA is TGTGCCAGTAGTATAGAGGGAAAAGAGACCCAGTACTTC. Encoded protein: CASSIEGKETQYF.

The chain recombines TRBV3-1 (or the pseudogene TRBV3-2) with TRBJ2-3; TRBD1 might be the D (6 bases). The CDR3 contains 15 residues. Trimming took 3 bases from V and 4 from J, leaving 14 bases between them. Germline lookup yields CDR1 LGHDT and CDR2 YNNKEL (reference sequence). CDR3 DNA: TGTGCCAGCAGCCAGCTCGAGAAGGGGGCAGATACGCAGTATTTT. This translates into CASSQLEKGADTQYF.

This chain uses TRBV13 with TRBJ2-7; D is undetermined. The CDR3 consists of 12 residues. The ends were cut back, 4 bases at V and 6 bases at J, with 10 bases in the middle. CDR1 is PRHDT and CDR2 is FYEKMQ in the germline V gene (reference sequence). As DNA, the CDR3 is TGTGCCAGCAGCTCCCAGGCGCGCGAGCAGTACTTC. This codes for CASSSQAREQYF.